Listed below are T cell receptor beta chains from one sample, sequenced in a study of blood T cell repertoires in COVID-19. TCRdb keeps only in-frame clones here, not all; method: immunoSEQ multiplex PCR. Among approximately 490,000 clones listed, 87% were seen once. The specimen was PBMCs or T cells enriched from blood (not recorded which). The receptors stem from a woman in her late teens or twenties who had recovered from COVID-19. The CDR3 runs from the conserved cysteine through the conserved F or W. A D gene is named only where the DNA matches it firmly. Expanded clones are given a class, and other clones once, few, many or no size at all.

TGTGCCAGCAGTTCGGGTGGGCTAGCGGGGACCGGGGAGCTGTTTTTT,CASSSGGLAGTGELFF,TRBV2,TRBJ2-2,16,few,TRBD2
TGCGCCAGCAGCCCGACAGGGGAAGAGACCCAGTACTTC,CASSPTGEETQYF,TRBV5-1,TRBJ2-5,13,.,TRBD1
TGTGCCAGCAGAGCAACCTACGAGCAGTACTTC,CASRATYEQYF,TRBV12-3/TRBV12-4,TRBJ2-7,11,.,.
TGTGCCAGCAGCCAAGGGGACAGTCTTAAGGGGGAGACCCAGTACTTC,CASSQGDSLKGETQYF,TRBV11-3,TRBJ2-5,16,.,TRBD1
TGTGCCAGCTCACCACCCGGGGGGCGCAGCACAGATACGCAGTATTTT,CASSPPGGRSTDTQYF,TRBV18,TRBJ2-3,16,.,.
TGTGCCAGCAGCCCCGGGACTTTCAGCACAGATACGCAGTATTTT,CASSPGTFSTDTQYF,TRBV3-1/TRBV3-2,TRBJ2-3,15,.,.
TGTGCCACCAGTGTGCAGACTAGCGGGGGGTTCACAGATACGCAGTATTTT,CATSVQTSGGFTDTQYF,TRBV24-1,TRBJ2-3,17,.,TRBD2
TGTGCCAGCGGGAGGGGCCTAGCCGGAGAGACCCAGTACTTC,CASGRGLAGETQYF,TRBV7-8,TRBJ2-5,14,.,TRBD2
TGTGCCAGCTCAACAGGGTTCACTGAAGCTTTCTTT,CASSTGFTEAFF,TRBV2,TRBJ1-1,12,.,.
TGTGCCTGTAGTATTTACTCCTACAATGAGCAGTTCTTC,CACSIYSYNEQFF,TRBV30,TRBJ2-1,13,.,.
TGTGCCAGCAGCCAAATGACTAGCGGGGGGATCTCTGGGGCCAACGTCCTGACTTTC,CASSQMTSGGISGANVLTF,TRBV3-1/TRBV3-2,TRBJ2-6,19,.,TRBD2
TGTGCCAGCAGCTTCAGGGACAGGGCGCCAGATACGCAGTATTTT,CASSFRDRAPDTQYF,TRBV7-6,TRBJ2-3,15,.,TRBD1
TGTGCCAGTAGACCCCCGGGACAGGGCAATCAGCCCCAGCATTTT,CASRPPGQGNQPQHF,TRBV19,TRBJ1-5,15,few,TRBD1
TGCGCCAGCAGCTTGGCCTCAGGGGGCTCCTATGGCTACACCTTC,CASSLASGGSYGYTF,TRBV5-1,TRBJ1-2,15,few,TRBD1
TGTGCCAGTAGTCGGGGGATAGGATCCGAAAAACTGTTTTTT,CASSRGIGSEKLFF,TRBV19,TRBJ1-4,14,.,.
TGTGCCAGCAGTTACTCTCCCTACAGGGCCGATTCACCCCTCCACTTT,CASSYSPYRADSPLHF,TRBV6-5,TRBJ1-6,16,.,.
TGTGCCAGCAGTTTGTGGCAGGGGTCCTCACCCCTCCACTTT,CASSLWQGSSPLHF,TRBV27,TRBJ1-6,14,.,.
TGTGCCAGCAGTCCCCTACCGACAGGAAACACCATATATTTT,CASSPLPTGNTIYF,TRBV27,TRBJ1-3,14,.,.
TGTGCCAGCACCTTGACACATGACTACGAGCAGTACTTC,CASTLTHDYEQYF,TRBV6-5,TRBJ2-7,13,few,.
TGCGCCAGCAGCTTAGAGATCCCGACGGGAAATGAGCAGTTCTTC,CASSLEIPTGNEQFF,TRBV5-1,TRBJ2-1,15,once,.
TGTGCCTCTCCCTACCGCACTCAGGGGGCGTGGGGCTACACCTTC,CASPYRTQGAWGYTF,TRBV30,TRBJ1-2,15,.,TRBD1
TGTGCTAGTGGTTCGACAGGGGCGGATGAGCAGTTCTTC,CASGSTGADEQFF,TRBV12-5,TRBJ2-1,13,.,TRBD1
TGTGCCAGCAGCCAAACGGACAGGGGAGAGGATAGCAATCAGCCCCAGCATTTT,CASSQTDRGEDSNQPQHF,TRBV4-2,TRBJ1-5,18,.,TRBD1
TGTGCCAGCAGCTTCGGGACAGAGTACGAGCAGTACTTC,CASSFGTEYEQYF,TRBV7-6,TRBJ2-7,13,.,TRBD1
TGTGCCAGCAGTGACAGGTCTTACGAGCAGTACTTC,CASSDRSYEQYF,TRBV25-1,TRBJ2-7,12,.,.
TGTGCCAGCTCACTAACTCCCAACCTTAATGAAAAACTGTTTTTT,CASSLTPNLNEKLFF,TRBV18,TRBJ1-4,15,.,.